Given below is one TCR beta chain in context. The sample belongs to a study of blood T cell repertoires in COVID-19. Looking at the study overall: COVID-19 samples collected from the United States, Italy and Spain covered acute and convalescent phases. From T cells, B-cell-depleted T cells, or PBMCs came the material, which was cDNA or gDNA.

Original processing methods: Amplification with reference gene primers provided the estimates of nucleated cell counts. Here immunoSEQ multiplex PCR was the method, and the copy in TCRdb shows in-frame clones only, minus some. Clonal size and the V and J genes are those of that table, whereas D and trimming came from the DNA. The data contain 280,000 or so clones, around 85% of them singletons. V lost 1 base to trimming and J lost 5 bases; unmatched junction nucleotides: 5. In germline, CDR1 is SEHNR, CDR2 FQNEAQ (reference sequence). CDR3 length: 15 residues. The V gene is TRBV7-9, the J gene TRBJ1-5, with 7 nucleotides matching TRBD1. The sequence came from a woman between 45 and 65 years old who had recovered from COVID-19. Specimen: PBMCs or T cells enriched from blood (not recorded which). CDR3 residues: CASSLDRTGYQPQHF. The DNA of the CDR3 is TGTGCCAGCAGCTTAGACAGGACAGGATATCAGCCCCAGCATTTT.